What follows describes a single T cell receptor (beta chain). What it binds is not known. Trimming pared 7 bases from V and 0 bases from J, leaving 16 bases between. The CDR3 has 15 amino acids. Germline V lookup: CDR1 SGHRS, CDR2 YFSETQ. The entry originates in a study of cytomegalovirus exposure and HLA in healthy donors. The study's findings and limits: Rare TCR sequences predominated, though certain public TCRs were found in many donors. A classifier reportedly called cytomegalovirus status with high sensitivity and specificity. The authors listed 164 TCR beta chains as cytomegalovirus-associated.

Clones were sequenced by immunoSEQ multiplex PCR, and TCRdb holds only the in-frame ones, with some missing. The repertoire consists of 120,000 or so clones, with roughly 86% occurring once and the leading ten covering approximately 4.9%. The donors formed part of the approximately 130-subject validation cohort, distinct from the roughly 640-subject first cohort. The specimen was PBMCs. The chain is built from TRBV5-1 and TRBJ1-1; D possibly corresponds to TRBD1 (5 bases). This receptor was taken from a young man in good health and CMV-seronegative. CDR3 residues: CASFGGGGMNTEAFF. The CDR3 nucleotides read TGCGCCAGCTTCGGGGGTGGGGGAATGAACACTGAAGCTTTCTTT.